The 18 T cell receptor beta chains below were found in one sample sequenced in a study of blood T cells in healthy people across ages. The use of a sample-barcoded 5' primer and a J-beta primer mix characterized a second PCR of 7 to 11 cycles. TCRdb reprocessed the 5' RACE reads with MiXCR, giving one entry per CDR3 protein. The sample lists some 1,500,000 distinct CDR3 sequences; roughly 43% were seen once. The sequenced sample consisted of blood. Receptors originate from a woman younger than 35 in good health.

The rearrangement joins TRBV20-1 to TRBJ2-6; 7 nucleotides agree with TRBD2. Losses at the gene ends were 6 bases for V and 0 bases for J; bases not matched to a gene: 5. The CDR3 covers 15 residues. Germline V gene data show CDR1 as DFQATT and CDR2 as SNEGSKA (reference sequence). The CDR3 is CSARPGGSGANVLTF. DNA for the CDR3: TGCAGTGCGCGCCCGGGGGGCTCTGGGGCCAACGTCCTGACTTTC.

This clonotype occurred a few times. The chain combines TRBV20-1 with TRBJ2-1; tentative D call: TRBD2 (6 bases). CDR3 size: 14 residues. Per germline, CDR1 DFQATT and CDR2 SNEGSKA (reference sequence). The DNA for the CDR3 is TGCAGGTCTAGCGAGGGAAGGGGATACAATGAGCAGTTCTTC. Its translation is CRSSEGRGYNEQFF.

About this clonotype: A much larger clone is a single base away; this may be a read error. V and J are TRBV28 and TRBJ2-3, with 7 bases that match TRBD1. This CDR3 region has 14 residues. From germline, CDR1 is MDHEN and CDR2 SYDVKM. V dropped 6 bases and J dropped 1; count of bases not matched to a gene: 4. The CDR3 DNA follows: TGTGCCAGCAGGGTAACAGGGGGCACAGATACGCAGTATTTT. Its translation: CASRVTGGTDTQYF.

The chain has TRBV2 and TRBJ2-5, with D perhaps TRBD2 (6 bases). Gene TRBJ2-7 matches the end of the DNA better, so the J call may be wrong. CDR1 is SNHLY, CDR2 FYNNEI, per germline. The CDR3 extends over 13 amino acids. CDR3 amino acids: CASRDSSSGEQYF. The CDR3 nucleotides read TGTGCCAGCCGGGACTCCTCTTCTGGCGAGCAGTACTTC.

This clonotype was detected ten times or more. The genes are TRBV10-3 and TRBJ2-5; D is uncertain. The V gene lost 0 bases and the J gene lost 12 bases, with 11 bases spanning the gap. The V gene's germline CDR1 is ENHRY and CDR2 SYGVKD. The CDR3 is 12 amino acids. The CDR3 DNA sequence: TGTGCCATCAGTGAGTCGATAAAGGGCAAGTACTTC. Translated, it gives CAISESIKGKYF.

V gene TRBV20-1 combines with J gene TRBJ2-5; TRBD2 agrees at 9 bases. V shed 3 bases and J 0 bases; nucleotides not matched to a gene: 14. Germline V lookup: CDR1 DFQATT, CDR2 SNEGSKA (reference sequence). CDR3 length: 18 amino acids. CDR3 bases: TGCAGTGCTAGGCCCGCCAGCGGGGGGCGCTCGTACCAAGAGACCCAGTACTTC. Translating gives CSARPASGGRSYQETQYF.

As for this clonotype: The junction and the germline gene differ at one end; a read error may be behind it. The CDR3 DNA is TGTGCTAGCAGCCGGGGGGCCGACACAGATACGCAGTATTTT. Translation gives CASSRGADTDTQYF. V gene TRBV7-7 combines with J gene TRBJ2-3; D might be TRBD2 (7 bases). CDR1 is SSHAT, CDR2 FNYEAQ, per germline (reference sequence). This CDR3 contains 14 residues.

The rearrangement links TRBV21-1 to TRBJ2-1; TRBD2 was called by the table and not checked on the DNA. TRBV21-1 is deemed a pseudogene. The CDR3 loop spans 15 amino acids. In nucleotides, the CDR3 is TGTGCCAGCAGCAATAGGACTAGCGGGGGAGATGAGCAGTTCTTC. Its protein is CASSNRTSGGDEQFF.

CDR3 in DNA: TGTGCCAGCACTCGGGACATTACCTCTTACGAGCAGTACTTC. Its translation: CASTRDITSYEQYF. The gene calls are TRBV12-3 or TRBV12-4 and TRBJ2-7; weak D call: TRBD1 (6 bases). V was clipped by 7 bases and J by 4 bases, with 17 bases between them. This CDR3 spans 14 amino acids.

This chain uses TRBV11-2 with TRBJ2-1; TRBD2 aligns across 14 bases. The J call is in doubt because the DNA end fits TRBJ2-7 better. CDR3 length: 18 residues. Germline lookup yields CDR1 SGHAT and CDR2 FQNNGV. In DNA, the CDR3 is TGTGCCAGCAGCTCCTACCGGACTAGCGGGGGGCCCTACAATGAGCAGTACTTC. Translated: CASSSYRTSGGPYNEQYF.

This clonotype was detected only a few times. CDR3 protein: CSARDGTSGISSYEQYF. CDR3 nucleotide sequence: TGCAGTGCTAGAGATGGGACTAGCGGGATATCCTCCTACGAGCAGTACTTC. The gene calls are TRBV20-1 and TRBJ2-7; 13 bases fit TRBD2. V was pared by 0 bases and J by 0 bases, with 5 bases of the junction left unmatched. The V gene's germline CDR1 is DFQATT and CDR2 SNEGSKA (reference sequence). CDR3 size: 17 residues.

This clonotype was seen a few times. This rearrangement joins TRBV10-3 to TRBJ1-5, with 9 nucleotides matching TRBD1. V lost 6 bases and J lost 5; bases outside the gene matches: 5. Germline values: CDR1 ENHRY, CDR2 SYGVKD. The CDR3 contains 14 residues. In DNA form, the CDR3 reads TGTGCCATCAGGGGGACAGGGCCATATCAGCCCCAGCATTTT. Translating gives CAIRGTGPYQPQHF.

The sample holds a few counts of this clonotype. The rearrangement joins TRBV20-1 to TRBJ2-1, with no clear D. Per germline, CDR1 DFQATT and CDR2 SNEGSKA (reference sequence). CDR3 length: 15 residues. V dropped 5 bases and J dropped 3 bases, with 17 bases sitting between them. CDR3 region: CSARYTNDGYNEQFF. DNA for the CDR3: TGCAGTGCTCGATACACGAATGACGGCTACAATGAGCAGTTCTTC.

This clonotype was seen a single time. V and J are TRBV7-2 and TRBJ2-1, with 11 bases identical to TRBD2. The CDR3 covers 16 residues. Trimming cost V 5 bases and J 7 bases; bases outside gene matches: 10. The germline gives CDR1 SGHTA, CDR2 FQGNSA. The CDR3 region has the DNA TGTGCCAGCAGCCACCAGACTAGCGGGGCCCTAAATGAGCAGTTCTTC. Its protein product is CASSHQTSGALNEQFF. Supplemented by reference TRBV7-2 and TRBJ2-1, the full variable domain reads GAGVSQSPSNKVTEKGKDVELRCDPISGHTALYWYRQSLGQGLEFLIYFQGNSAPDKSGLPSDRFSAERTGGSVSTLTIQRTQQEDSAVYLCASSHQTSGALNEQFFGPGTRLTVL.

This clonotype was seen once. This may be a read error, as it is one base from a much larger clone. The chain has TRBV15 and TRBJ2-3; perhaps TRBD2 as D (6 bases). The CDR3 sequence is 11 residues long. Germline V gives CDR1 LNHNV, CDR2 YYDKDF (reference sequence). CDR3 DNA: TGTGCCGCCAGCAGCGGGCATACGCAGTATTTT. Amino acid sequence: CAASSGHTQYF.

In its sample, this clonotype was seen a few times. The chain joins TRBV6-2 or TRBV6-3 to TRBJ2-4; TRBD2 is a possible D gene (6 bases). V was trimmed by 2 bases and J by 1 base, leaving 9 bases between them. Per the germline V gene, CDR1 is MNHEY and CDR2 is SVGEGT. The CDR3 has 15 amino acids. In DNA, the CDR3 is TGTGCCAGCAGTTACGAGGGGACTGCCAAAAACATTCAGTACTTC. This sequence encodes CASSYEGTAKNIQYF.

The V and J genes are TRBV29-1 and TRBJ2-5, with TRBD1 matching over 8 bases. CDR1 and CDR2 from the germline V gene are SQVTM and ANQGSEA. V shed 3 bases and J 5 bases; nucleotides not matched to a gene: 5. The CDR3 has 13 residues. The CDR3 DNA reads TGCAGCGTTGACCCCGACAGGGGTGAGACCCAGTACTTC. Its translation: CSVDPDRGETQYF.

This rearrangement joins TRBV9 to TRBJ2-1, with 7 bases matching TRBD1. This CDR3 has 15 residues. After removal of 3 bases from V and 6 bases from J, the junction contained 9 bases not matched to a gene. CDR1 is SGDLS and CDR2 is YYNGEE in the germline V gene. The CDR3 is CASSDAGTALNEQFF. CDR3 sequence (DNA): TGTGCCAGCAGCGACGCCGGGACAGCACTCAATGAGCAGTTCTTC. The whole variable domain, filled in from reference TRBV9 and TRBJ2-1, reads DSGVTQTPKHLITATGQRVTLRCSPRSGDLSVYWYQQSLDQGLQFLIQYYNGEERAKGNILERFSAQQFPDLHSELNLSSLELGDSALYFCASSDAGTALNEQFFGPGTRLTVL.